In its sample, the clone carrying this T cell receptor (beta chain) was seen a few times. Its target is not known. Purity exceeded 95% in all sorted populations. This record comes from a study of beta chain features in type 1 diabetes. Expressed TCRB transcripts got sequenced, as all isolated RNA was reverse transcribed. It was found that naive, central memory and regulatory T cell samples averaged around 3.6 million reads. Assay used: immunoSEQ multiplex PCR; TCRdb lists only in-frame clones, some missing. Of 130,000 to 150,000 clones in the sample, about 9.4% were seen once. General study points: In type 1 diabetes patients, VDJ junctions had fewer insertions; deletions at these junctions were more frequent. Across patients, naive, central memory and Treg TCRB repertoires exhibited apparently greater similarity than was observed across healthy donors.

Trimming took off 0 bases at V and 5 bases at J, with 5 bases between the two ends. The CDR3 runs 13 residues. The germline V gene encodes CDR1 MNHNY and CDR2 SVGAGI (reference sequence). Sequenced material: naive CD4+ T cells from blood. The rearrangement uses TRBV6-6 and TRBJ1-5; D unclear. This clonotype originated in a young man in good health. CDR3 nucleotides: TGTGCCAGCAGTTACTCGAGCGATCAGCCCCAGCATTTT. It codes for CASSYSSDQPQHF.